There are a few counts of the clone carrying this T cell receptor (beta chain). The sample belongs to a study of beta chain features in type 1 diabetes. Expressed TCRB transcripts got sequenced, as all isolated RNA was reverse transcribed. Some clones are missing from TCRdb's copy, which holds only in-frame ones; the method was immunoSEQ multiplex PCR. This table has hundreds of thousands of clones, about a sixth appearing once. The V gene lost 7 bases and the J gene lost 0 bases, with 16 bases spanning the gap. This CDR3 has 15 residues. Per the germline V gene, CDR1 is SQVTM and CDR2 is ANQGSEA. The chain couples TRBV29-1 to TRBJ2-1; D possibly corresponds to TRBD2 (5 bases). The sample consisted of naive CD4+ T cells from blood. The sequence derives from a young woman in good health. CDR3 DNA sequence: TGCAGCGCGCCTCGAGCGGAGGCCTCCTACAATGAGCAGTTCTTC. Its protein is CSAPRAEASYNEQFF.